The rows below give T cell receptor beta chains drawn from one sample of a study of T cell responses to AZD1222 COVID-19 vaccine. Sequencing was performed with immunoSEQ multiplex PCR; in TCRdb, only in-frame clones are kept and a portion is missing. The profile covers approximately 150,000 clones, with 89% appearing a single time and approximately 1.8% taken by the ten largest. The sequencing used peripheral blood, collected 28 days after the second AZD1222 dose. Every receptor here comes from an adult who received the AZD1222 COVID-19 vaccine. CDR3s include the opening cysteine and the closing phenylalanine or tryptophan. D genes are given only for firm matches. Size is omitted from some rows. Given values are once, few, many or a class for expanded clones.

D gene	V gene	clone size	J gene	CDR3 protein	CDR3 DNA
.	TRBV6-5	.	TRBJ2-7	CATTRDLPEQYF	TGTGCCACCACCCGGGACTTGCCCGAGCAGTACTTC
.	TRBV27	few	TRBJ1-2	CASSPTGLPYGYTF	TGTGCCAGCAGTCCTACAGGGCTACCCTATGGCTACACCTTC
.	TRBV9	.	TRBJ2-2	CASSVVSNTGELFF	TGTGCCAGCAGCGTAGTTTCGAACACCGGGGAGCTGTTTTTT
.	TRBV6-2/TRBV6-3	.	TRBJ1-4	CASSYGREKLFF	TGTGCCAGCAGTTATGGAAGGGAAAAACTGTTTTTT
.	TRBV6-6	.	TRBJ1-5	CASSLHLRDTEDSNQPQHF	TGTGCCAGCAGTCTGCACCTCCGGGACACCGAGGATAGCAATCAGCCCCAGCATTTT
.	TRBV3-1/TRBV3-2	.	TRBJ1-6	CASRPKRTLRNSPLHF	TGTGCCAGCAGACCAAAGAGGACATTACGCAATTCACCCCTCCACTTT
TRBD1	TRBV2	.	TRBJ2-5	CASSLTGGRETQYF	TGTGCCAGCAGTCTGACAGGGGGCCGAGAGACCCAGTACTTC
TRBD1	TRBV28	.	TRBJ1-3	CASRPGTGGNTIYF	TGTGCCAGCAGGCCTGGGACAGGGGGGAACACCATATATTTT
TRBD1	TRBV9	.	TRBJ1-1	CASSTGVNTEAFF	TGTGCCAGCAGCACAGGGGTGAACACTGAAGCTTTCTTT
.	TRBV5-4	.	TRBJ1-2	CASSLVLQANYGYTF	TGTGCCAGCAGCTTGGTACTCCAAGCTAACTATGGCTACACCTTC
TRBD2	TRBV7-2	.	TRBJ2-1	CASRASGRYEQFF	TGTGCCAGCAGGGCTAGCGGGAGATATGAGCAGTTCTTC
TRBD2	TRBV28	.	TRBJ2-1	CASSFQTSGGDNEQFF	TGTGCCAGCAGTTTTCAGACTAGCGGGGGGGACAATGAGCAGTTCTTC
.	TRBV28	once	TRBJ1-2	CASSTPHLNYGYTF	TGTGCCAGCAGTACTCCGCACCTTAACTATGGCTACACCTTC
TRBD1	TRBV19	.	TRBJ1-1	CASSIGAGGSAFF	TGTGCCAGTAGTATCGGGGCAGGGGGCAGTGCTTTCTTT
.	TRBV6-2/TRBV6-3	.	TRBJ2-1	CASSYFFGGGDEQFF	TGTGCCAGCAGTTACTTTTTCGGTGGAGGCGATGAGCAGTTCTTC
TRBD1	TRBV3-1/TRBV3-2	few	TRBJ1-1	CASSYTGEGEAFF	TGTGCCAGCAGCTATACAGGGGAGGGTGAAGCTTTCTTT
.	TRBV18	.	TRBJ2-3	CASSPPWAPDTQYF	TGTGCCAGCTCACCTCCCTGGGCCCCAGATACGCAGTATTTT
.	TRBV4-3	.	TRBJ2-1	CASSQESSVSYNEQFF	TGCGCCAGCAGCCAAGAAAGTTCTGTCTCCTACAATGAGCAGTTCTTC
.	TRBV7-2	few	TRBJ1-1	CASSPNRDTEAFF	TGTGCCAGCAGTCCAAACAGGGACACTGAAGCTTTCTTT
TRBD2	TRBV24-1	.	TRBJ2-1	CATRGLADNEQFF	TGTGCCACCAGGGGACTAGCGGACAATGAGCAGTTCTTC
TRBD2	TRBV19	.	TRBJ2-1	CASSPLAGGYNEQFF	TGTGCCAGTAGCCCCCTAGCGGGAGGGTACAATGAGCAGTTCTTC
.	TRBV5-1	.	TRBJ2-7	CASSPGIDEQYF	TGCGCCAGCAGCCCCGGGATAGACGAGCAGTACTTC
TRBD1	TRBV6-5	.	TRBJ1-6	CASRGTGDNSPLHF	TGTGCCAGCAGGGGGACAGGAGATAATTCACCCCTCCACTTT
.	TRBV7-9	.	TRBJ1-2	CASSLPGNYGYTF	TGTGCCAGCAGCCTCCCCGGGAACTATGGCTACACCTTC